This is a list of T cell receptor beta chains from one sample in a study of cytomegalovirus exposure and HLA in healthy donors. Repertoires were generated with immunoSEQ multiplex PCR, while TCRdb's copy carries only in-frame clones and drops some. The sample contains about 140,000 clones, more than 85% of which appear only once. The sequenced sample was PBMCs. These receptors all come from a young man in good health and CMV-seropositive. Both conserved end residues are part of each CDR3. The D gene is left open where the match is weak. Rows give clone size only sometimes, using once, few, many, or a class for an expanded clone.

J | D | size | V | DNA | CDR3
TRBJ1-2 | NA | NA | TRBV27 | TGTGCCAGCAGTTTTTCTCCCAGGGTCTACTATGGCTACACCTTC | CASSFSPRVYYGYTF
TRBJ1-2 | NA | NA | TRBV7-9 | TGTGCCAGCAGCCCACAGGGTAAAGATGGCTACACCTTC | CASSPQGKDGYTF
TRBJ1-2 | NA | NA | TRBV27 | TGTGCCAGCAGTTTAACCCCAGGGGCGGCCTATGGCTACACCTTC | CASSLTPGAAYGYTF
TRBJ2-1 | TRBD2 | NA | TRBV11-3 | TGTGCCAGCAGCGAGGGACTAGCGGGAGGGTTCTACAATGAGCAGTTCTTC | CASSEGLAGGFYNEQFF
TRBJ2-6 | NA | NA | TRBV7-8 | TGTGCCAGCAGCTTAGAAGACAGCCTCGGGGCCAACGTCCTGACTTTC | CASSLEDSLGANVLTF
TRBJ1-6 | NA | NA | TRBV19 | TGTGCCAGTAGTATCGACAGTCTTAGCTCCTATAATTCACCCCTCCACTTT | CASSIDSLSSYNSPLHF
TRBJ1-5 | NA | NA | TRBV5-1 | TGCGCCAGCAGCTTGGCAGGGGATCAGCCCCAGCATTTT | CASSLAGDQPQHF
TRBJ1-1 | NA | NA | TRBV30 | TGTGCCTGGAGTGCTCCGGACAGTTCTGGGGCTTTCTTT | CAWSAPDSSGAFF
TRBJ1-3 | TRBD1 | NA | TRBV18 | TGTGCCAGCTCACCCTCCATGACAGGGTCGGGTACCGCCATATATTTT | CASSPSMTGSGTAIYF
TRBJ2-3 | TRBD2 | NA | TRBV7-9 | TGTGCCAGCAGCTGGAGCGGGGGCCGGGTAAAAACAGATACGCAGTATTTT | CASSWSGGRVKTDTQYF
TRBJ2-7 | TRBD1 | NA | TRBV6-5 | TGTGCCATCAGTGGACAGGCAAAGGTCCGCGAGCAGTACTTC | CAISGQAKVREQYF
TRBJ2-1 | TRBD2 | NA | TRBV7-3 | TGTGCCAGCAGTTGGACTAGCGGGAACAGAGAGCAGTTCTTC | CASSWTSGNREQFF
TRBJ2-5 | NA | NA | TRBV9 | TGTGCCAGCAGCGAGGCCGTAGGAGCGGAGACCCAGTACTTC | CASSEAVGAETQYF
TRBJ2-7 | TRBD1 | once | TRBV4-1 | TGCGCCAGCAGCCAAGGGGTATTTAGGAGACAGGGGAAGAGGGAGCAGTACTTC | CASSQGVFRRQGKREQYF
TRBJ1-2 | TRBD1 | NA | TRBV2 | TGTGCCAGCAGTGGAACAGGGGATCGGTATGGCTACACCTTC | CASSGTGDRYGYTF
TRBJ2-7 | TRBD1 | NA | TRBV7-4 | TGTGCCAGCAGCTTATTGACAGGGGGCGCCCCTTGCTTC | CASSLLTGGAPCF
TRBJ2-3 | NA | NA | TRBV7-2 | TGTGCCAGCAGCTTAATAGCCAATACGCAGTATTTT | CASSLIANTQYF
TRBJ1-3 | TRBD1 | NA | TRBV5-1 | TGCGCCAGCAGCCCCGGGACAGTGCGAAACACCATATATTTT | CASSPGTVRNTIYF
TRBJ2-7 | NA | NA | TRBV7-6 | TGTGCCAGCAGCGGAATGGGCCACGAGCAGTACTTC | CASSGMGHEQYF
TRBJ1-6 | TRBD1 | NA | TRBV4-2 | TGTGCCAGCAGCCAAAGACAGGGGGCGATGGGTAATTCACCCCTCCACTTT | CASSQRQGAMGNSPLHF
TRBJ2-7 | TRBD1 | NA | TRBV2 | TGTGCCAGCAGGGAGGACAGGGGGGAATCCTACGAGCAGTACTTC | CASREDRGESYEQYF
TRBJ2-1 | NA | NA | TRBV15 | TGTGCCACCAGCAGAGTACGGGAGCAGTTCTTC | CATSRVREQFF
TRBJ1-1 | TRBD1 | NA | TRBV27 | TGTGCCAGCAGGAAGATCGACAGGGGGAACACTGAAGCTTTCTTT | CASRKIDRGNTEAFF
TRBJ1-2 | TRBD1 | NA | TRBV5-1 | TGCGCCAGCAGCTTGGTTGGACAGGCGCTTAACTATGGCTACACCTTC | CASSLVGQALNYGYTF
TRBJ2-1 | NA | once | TRBV29-1 | TGCAGCGTACCGGGACTCTACAATGAGCAGTTCTTC | CSVPGLYNEQFF
TRBJ2-1 | TRBD2 | once | TRBV19 | TGTGCCAGTACCCTAGGACTAGCGTGGTACAATGAGCAGTTCTTC | CASTLGLAWYNEQFF
TRBJ2-7 | NA | NA | TRBV11-2 | TGTGCCAGCAGCTCTATACGCGGGGAGGCCTACGAGCAGTACTTC | CASSSIRGEAYEQYF
TRBJ2-7 | NA | NA | TRBV5-1 | TGCGCCAGCAATTCAGGACAGTCAGGCTACGAGCAGTACTTC | CASNSGQSGYEQYF
TRBJ2-2 | TRBD1 | once | TRBV4-2 | TGTGCCAGCAGAGGACAGGGGGCGAGCACCGGGGAGCTGTTTTTT | CASRGQGASTGELFF
TRBJ2-7 | TRBD2 | NA | TRBV5-1 | TGCGCCAGCAGCTATACTAGCGGGAGAAACGAGCAGTACTTC | CASSYTSGRNEQYF
TRBJ2-1 | NA | NA | TRBV15 | TGTGCCACCAGCAGAGATACCAGGGGCGGTGAGCAGTTCTTC | CATSRDTRGGEQFF
TRBJ1-2 | TRBD1 | NA | TRBV15 | TGTGCCACCAGCAGATCTCGTTTTGAAGGGGGCGGCTACACCTTC | CATSRSRFEGGGYTF
TRBJ2-7 | TRBD2 | once | TRBV28 | TGTGCCAGCAGCCCTGCGGGGGGGAGGGACAAGGAGCAGTACTTC | CASSPAGGRDKEQYF
TRBJ1-2 | TRBD1 | NA | TRBV4-1 | TGCGCCAGCAGCCGGTCGACAGGGGATAATTATGGCTACACCTTC | CASSRSTGDNYGYTF
TRBJ1-2 | NA | NA | TRBV5-4 | TGTGCCAGCAGCTTGGGGCAGAAAAACTATGGCTACACCTTC | CASSLGQKNYGYTF
TRBJ1-3 | NA | NA | TRBV6-1 | TGTGCCAGCAGTGAAGACTTTTCTGGAAACACCATATATTTT | CASSEDFSGNTIYF
TRBJ2-2 | NA | NA | TRBV30 | TGTGCCTTCTCTGGGCACACCGGGGAGCTGTTTTTT | CAFSGHTGELFF
TRBJ1-2 | TRBD1 | NA | TRBV7-8 | TGTGCCAGCAGCCTCGGGGGACAGGATGTTTATGGTGGCTACACCTTC | CASSLGGQDVYGGYTF
TRBJ2-1 | NA | NA | TRBV7-6 | TGTGCCAGCAGCTTCGGTGCTTACAATGAGCAGTTCTTC | CASSFGAYNEQFF
TRBJ2-3 | TRBD2 | NA | TRBV5-1 | TGCGCCAGCCGGACTAGCGGGATAGGGGGTACGCAGTATTTT | CASRTSGIGGTQYF
TRBJ2-2 | TRBD2 | NA | TRBV15 | TGTGCCACCAGCAGAGAGGGGGGGATCACCGGGGAGCTGTTTTTT | CATSREGGITGELFF
TRBJ1-3 | NA | NA | TRBV10-3 | TGTGCCATCAGTCAGGGTAGCTCTGGAAACACCATATATTTT | CAISQGSSGNTIYF
TRBJ2-7 | TRBD1 | once | TRBV5-4 | TGTGCCAGCAGCCTGGACAGGGGGACCTACGAGCAGTACTTC | CASSLDRGTYEQYF
TRBJ1-4 | NA | NA | TRBV10-3 | TGTGCCATCATCCCTCTTAATGAAAAACTGTTTTTT | CAIIPLNEKLFF
TRBJ2-1 | NA | once | TRBV29-1 | TGCAGCGGAAGACAGTCCTCCTACAATGAGCAGTTCTTC | CSGRQSSYNEQFF
TRBJ2-1 | TRBD1 | NA | TRBV27 | TGTGCCAGCAGGGACTCTACAGGGGGCAGGTCTAATGAGCAGTTCTTC | CASRDSTGGRSNEQFF
TRBJ2-3 | TRBD1 | NA | TRBV4-1 | TGCGCCAGCAGCCTTAAACAGGGGGCGAGAGATACGCAGTATTTT | CASSLKQGARDTQYF
TRBJ2-1 | NA | NA | TRBV5-4 | TGTGCCAGCAGCTACTACGTCCCGGGGGACAATGAGCAGTTCTTC | CASSYYVPGDNEQFF
TRBJ1-1 | TRBD1 | NA | TRBV5-1 | TGCGCCAGCAGCTTGGTGAGGACAGGGGGGAGTGACACTGAAGCTTTCTTT | CASSLVRTGGSDTEAFF
TRBJ2-7 | NA | NA | TRBV1 | TGCACCAGCAGCCAAGCGGGAGGGCCAGGCGAGCAGTACTTC | CTSSQAGGPGEQYF
TRBJ1-6 | NA | once | TRBV19 | TGTGCCAGTAGTGTAACTTCGGTTGTGAATTCACCCCTCCACTTT | CASSVTSVVNSPLHF
TRBJ2-7 | TRBD1 | few | TRBV5-1 | TGCGCCAGCAGCTTGGCTCGCGGGACAGGTTCCTACGAGCAGTACTTC | CASSLARGTGSYEQYF
TRBJ2-1 | NA | NA | TRBV7-7 | TGTGCCAGCAGCTTAGGAGGGCGACCTGGTGAGCAGTTCTTC | CASSLGGRPGEQFF
TRBJ2-1 | TRBD2 | NA | TRBV27 | TGTGCCAGCAGTAACCCCCCTAGCGGGGGGGCCTTGAATGAGCAGTTCTTC | CASSNPPSGGALNEQFF
TRBJ1-3 | TRBD1 | once | TRBV19 | TGTGCCAGTAGTCCGGGACAGTGGTATAGCACCATATATTTT | CASSPGQWYSTIYF
TRBJ1-1 | NA | NA | TRBV18 | TGTGCCAGCTCACCATTGGACAGTCTCCACACTGAAGCTTTCTTT | CASSPLDSLHTEAFF
TRBJ2-1 | TRBD2 | NA | TRBV7-6 | TGTGCCAGCAGCTCCATCGGACTAGCGGGGGGAGATGAGCAGTTCTTC | CASSSIGLAGGDEQFF
TRBJ2-1 | NA | NA | TRBV6-1 | TGTGCCAGCAGTGCGGTCTTTTCCAACAATGAGCAGTTCTTC | CASSAVFSNNEQFF
TRBJ1-1 | NA | NA | TRBV5-1 | TGCGCCAGCAGCTACGCGGCGGGGGGCCCGGGGGCTGAAGCTTTCTTT | CASSYAAGGPGAEAFF